This TCR beta chain was sequenced for a study of neurological immune-mediated disorders. This clonotype was seen only once. Its antigen remains unidentified. Being one base from a much bigger clone, this may be a read error. The study, taken as a whole, reports: None of the CDR3 amino acid sequences of expanded clones recurred across subjects, suggesting private repertoires in all groups. For the multiple sclerosis repertoire cluster, no association with any clinical or MRI feature was found.

5'RACE with 10-nucleotide random UMIs produced the cDNA. Using its own MiXCR run on the 5' RACE reads, TCRdb lists one record per CDR3 protein. Of 65,000 to 85,000 distinct CDR3 sequences detected, 2.5% to 3.5% appear once; the ten largest clones hold more than 4%. Germline V gene data show CDR1 as SEHNR and CDR2 as FQNEAQ (reference sequence). The CDR3 contains 14 residues. The receptor was derived from a woman aged 50 to 65 with multiple sclerosis. Input material: PBMCs. V usage is TRBV7-9 and J usage is TRBJ2-3, with 7 bases identical to TRBD2. CDR3 DNA sequence: TGTGTCAGCAGCTTTCGAGCGGGGACAGATACGCAGTATTTT. Translated, it gives CVSSFRAGTDTQYF.